The clone carrying this T cell receptor (beta chain) occurred a few times. Its target is unknown. Profiling relied on immunoSEQ multiplex PCR, and the TCRdb table lists in-frame clones only, not all of them. Found here are about 130,000 clones, about nine tenths of them singletons; the top ten hold roughly 1.1%. Between the trimmed V and J ends, which lost 3 bases and 1 base, there was a span of 10 bases. The CDR3 runs to 14 residues. Germline V gene data show CDR1 as SGDLS and CDR2 as YYNGEE. These data originate in a study of OX40 agonist ivuxolimab in advanced cancers. Notes on the study in general: The work left the antigen specificity of expanded peripheral T cells undetermined.

The genes are TRBV9 and TRBJ1-2; D call uncertain. The sample here was CD4+ or CD8+ T cells sorted from blood, taken in a trial of the OX40 agonist ivuxolimab. The sequence was collected from an adult with an advanced solid tumor such as melanoma, head and neck, liver or kidney cancer. This chain's CDR3 is CASSASGINYGYTF. The CDR3 DNA reads as TGTGCCAGCAGCGCTTCTGGGATTAACTATGGCTACACCTTC.